This T cell receptor beta chain was found in a study of PD-L1 blockade in urothelial cancer. Study-wide background: Once treatment had started, blood was analyzed at 3 weeks (second dose) and again at 6 weeks. The study, taken as a whole, reports: Patients with below-median pretreatment blood clonality survived longer.

The CDR3 runs 22 residues. On this clone itself: Its antigen is not identified.

Specified time point: pretreatment peripheral blood. The study enrolled patients with locally advanced or metastatic urothelial carcinoma. The study collected 1 to 8 samples per patient, pretreatment and on-treatment. This table comes from immunoSEQ multiplex PCR, and its TCRdb copy is limited to in-frame clones, with some not included. The sample holds about 87,000 clones, roughly 84% seen once. The source of this sequence is a man aged 55 to 70 with urothelial cancer. V usage is TRBV22-1 and J usage is TRBJ2-7; the DNA was not compared with TRBD1, the D call given in the table. TRBV22-1 is annotated as a pseudogene. The source material was PBMCs, sampled around atezolizumab (anti-PD-L1) treatment. The CDR3 sequence: CPGSARRQEASAEQGQRGEQYF. The CDR3 region has the DNA TGTCCTGGGAGCGCACGCCGGCAGGAGGCTTCCGCTGAACAGGGGCAAAGAGGCGAGCAGTACTTC.